A selection of T cell receptor beta chains follows, all from one sample in a study of T cells after yellow fever vaccination. From the 5' RACE reads, TCRdb called clonotypes with MiXCR, one entry per CDR3 protein. Of some 600,000 distinct CDR3 sequences listed, 9% to 15% are singletons. The sample was PBMCs, taken on the day of the yellow fever booster vaccination. These receptors originate from a man younger than 45 who received the YFV17D yellow fever vaccine. Both conserved end residues are part of each CDR3. Fields, in order: J gene, D gene, V gene, clone size, CDR3 protein, CDR3 DNA. A D gene is named only where the DNA matches it firmly. The size entry is marked missing in some rows and otherwise reads once, few, many or a size class.

j_call: TRBJ2-2
d_call: NA
v_call: TRBV29-1
clone_size: few
cdr3_aa: CSVKSNTGELFF
cdr3_nt: TGCAGCGTGAAATCCAACACCGGGGAGCTGTTTTTT

j_call: TRBJ2-7
d_call: NA
v_call: TRBV7-2
clone_size: few
cdr3_aa: CASSKDTSEQYF
cdr3_nt: TGTGCCAGCAGCAAGGACACATCCGAGCAGTACTTC

j_call: TRBJ1-1
d_call: NA
v_call: TRBV11-2
clone_size: NA
cdr3_aa: CASSLAGAMNTEAFF
cdr3_nt: TGTGCCAGCAGCTTAGCGGGGGCCATGAACACTGAAGCTTTCTTT

j_call: TRBJ1-5
d_call: NA
v_call: TRBV5-1
clone_size: NA
cdr3_aa: CASRERSNQPQHF
cdr3_nt: TGCGCCAGCAGGGAACGTAGCAATCAGCCCCAGCATTTT

j_call: TRBJ2-5
d_call: NA
v_call: TRBV14
clone_size: NA
cdr3_aa: CASSRRQAPGTQYF
cdr3_nt: TGTGCCAGCAGCCGAAGACAGGCACCTGGGACCCAGTACTTC

j_call: TRBJ2-3
d_call: TRBD2
v_call: TRBV7-6
clone_size: many
cdr3_aa: CASSRGTSGRKSDTQYF
cdr3_nt: TGTGCCAGCAGCCGCGGGACTAGCGGGAGGAAATCAGATACGCAGTATTTT

j_call: TRBJ2-7
d_call: TRBD1
v_call: TRBV3-1
clone_size: NA
cdr3_aa: CASTLLGTGISYEQYF
cdr3_nt: TGTGCCAGCACCCTTTTGGGGACAGGGATCTCCTACGAGCAGTACTTC

j_call: TRBJ2-7
d_call: NA
v_call: TRBV19
clone_size: NA
cdr3_aa: CASSARQALSSYEQYF
cdr3_nt: TGTGCCAGTAGTGCTAGACAGGCACTAAGCTCCTACGAGCAGTACTTC

j_call: TRBJ2-7
d_call: NA
v_call: TRBV7-6
clone_size: few
cdr3_aa: CASSSQRGGGATYEQYF
cdr3_nt: TGTGCCAGCAGCTCGCAAAGAGGTGGCGGGGCGACCTACGAGCAGTACTTC

j_call: TRBJ2-2
d_call: TRBD1
v_call: TRBV5-1
clone_size: NA
cdr3_aa: CASSARYRGGDTGELFF
cdr3_nt: TGCGCCAGCAGCGCAAGATACAGGGGTGGAGACACCGGGGAGCTGTTTTTT

j_call: TRBJ1-1
d_call: NA
v_call: TRBV5-1
clone_size: NA
cdr3_aa: CASSRKEGSYTEAFF
cdr3_nt: TGCGCCAGCAGCCGAAAGGAGGGGTCGTACACTGAAGCTTTCTTT

j_call: TRBJ2-7
d_call: NA
v_call: TRBV7-9
clone_size: NA
cdr3_aa: CASSPLLTYEQYF
cdr3_nt: TGTGCCAGCAGCCCCCTTCTAACCTACGAGCAGTACTTC

j_call: TRBJ1-2
d_call: NA
v_call: TRBV5-5
clone_size: NA
cdr3_aa: CASSTSGPPNYGYTF
cdr3_nt: TGTGCCAGCAGCACCTCGGGACCGCCTAACTATGGCTACACCTTC

j_call: TRBJ2-1
d_call: TRBD1
v_call: TRBV30
clone_size: NA
cdr3_aa: CAWNVRGHEQFF
cdr3_nt: TGTGCCTGGAATGTAAGGGGGCATGAGCAGTTCTTC

j_call: TRBJ2-7
d_call: TRBD1
v_call: TRBV19
clone_size: NA
cdr3_aa: CASSMIGTDYEQYF
cdr3_nt: TGTGCCAGTAGTATGATTGGGACAGACTACGAGCAGTACTTC

j_call: TRBJ2-1
d_call: NA
v_call: TRBV18
clone_size: few
cdr3_aa: CASSPKGGLADYNEQFF
cdr3_nt: TGTGCCAGCTCACCGAAGGGGGGGCTAGCGGACTACAATGAGCAGTTCTTC

j_call: TRBJ2-1
d_call: TRBD1
v_call: TRBV12-3/TRBV12-4
clone_size: NA
cdr3_aa: CASSHLGQGNGNEQFF
cdr3_nt: TGTGCCAGCAGTCACCTGGGACAGGGGAACGGCAATGAGCAGTTCTTC

j_call: TRBJ2-7
d_call: NA
v_call: TRBV7-2
clone_size: NA
cdr3_aa: CASSLAPVDEQYF
cdr3_nt: TGTGCCAGCAGCTTAGCCCCGGTTGACGAGCAGTACTTC

j_call: TRBJ2-7
d_call: TRBD2
v_call: TRBV7-2
clone_size: few
cdr3_aa: CASSLSGRSRAPYEQYF
cdr3_nt: TGTGCCAGCAGCTTAAGCGGGAGGTCCCGCGCACCCTACGAGCAGTACTTC

j_call: TRBJ2-1
d_call: NA
v_call: TRBV18
clone_size: few
cdr3_aa: CASSPPRQGLTSGRNEQFF
cdr3_nt: TGTGCCAGCTCACCACCGCGACAGGGTCTAACTAGCGGCCGCAATGAGCAGTTCTTC

j_call: TRBJ1-6
d_call: NA
v_call: TRBV4-1
clone_size: few
cdr3_aa: CASSQALEVVGNSPLHF
cdr3_nt: TGCGCCAGCAGCCAAGCTCTCGAGGTTGTGGGGAATTCACCCCTCCACTTT

j_call: TRBJ2-3
d_call: NA
v_call: TRBV5-5
clone_size: NA
cdr3_aa: CASSLGYSDTDTQYF
cdr3_nt: TGTGCCAGCAGCTTGGGGTATAGCGACACAGATACGCAGTATTTT

j_call: TRBJ2-4
d_call: NA
v_call: TRBV5-1
clone_size: NA
cdr3_aa: CASSLSLANKNIQYF
cdr3_nt: TGCGCCAGCAGCTTGAGTCTAGCGAATAAAAACATTCAGTACTTC

j_call: TRBJ2-3
d_call: NA
v_call: TRBV6-1
clone_size: once
cdr3_aa: CASSRQATDTQYF
cdr3_nt: TGTGCCAGCAGTCGACAGGCCACAGATACGCAGTATTTT

j_call: TRBJ2-3
d_call: TRBD2
v_call: TRBV5-1
clone_size: NA
cdr3_aa: CASSRLAAGDKDTQYF
cdr3_nt: TGCGCCAGCAGCCGGCTGGCAGCGGGAGATAAAGATACGCAGTATTTT

j_call: TRBJ2-6
d_call: NA
v_call: TRBV3-1
clone_size: NA
cdr3_aa: CASSTVNSGANVLTF
cdr3_nt: TGTGCCAGCAGCACAGTGAACTCTGGGGCCAACGTCCTGACTTTC

j_call: TRBJ2-2
d_call: NA
v_call: TRBV10-3
clone_size: NA
cdr3_aa: CATNQGTGELFF
cdr3_nt: TGTGCCACCAACCAGGGGACCGGGGAGCTGTTTTTT

j_call: TRBJ1-5
d_call: NA
v_call: TRBV28
clone_size: many
cdr3_aa: CASTGSSHSNQPQHF
cdr3_nt: TGTGCCAGCACGGGTTCCAGCCATAGCAATCAGCCCCAGCATTTT

j_call: TRBJ2-1
d_call: NA
v_call: TRBV4-3
clone_size: NA
cdr3_aa: CASSPMRGAVPEQFF
cdr3_nt: TGCGCCAGCAGCCCCATGCGAGGGGCAGTGCCTGAGCAGTTCTTC

j_call: TRBJ2-2
d_call: NA
v_call: TRBV3-1
clone_size: NA
cdr3_aa: CASSGGRNANTGELFF
cdr3_nt: TGTGCCAGCAGCGGAGGACGTAACGCGAACACCGGGGAGCTGTTTTTT

j_call: TRBJ1-1
d_call: NA
v_call: TRBV3-1
clone_size: few
cdr3_aa: CASSQALIDRSRNTEAFF
cdr3_nt: TGTGCCAGCAGCCAAGCTTTAATAGACAGGTCTCGAAACACTGAAGCTTTCTTT

j_call: TRBJ2-1
d_call: NA
v_call: TRBV2
clone_size: many
cdr3_aa: CASTEVSDSTQFF
cdr3_nt: TGTGCCAGCACCGAAGTTTCTGACAGCACCCAGTTCTTC

j_call: TRBJ2-1
d_call: TRBD2
v_call: TRBV27
clone_size: few
cdr3_aa: CASRWTSGSSEQFF
cdr3_nt: TGTGCCAGCAGATGGACTAGCGGGAGCAGTGAGCAGTTCTTC

j_call: TRBJ2-7
d_call: NA
v_call: TRBV11-2
clone_size: few
cdr3_aa: CASSLSPNGYEQYF
cdr3_nt: TGTGCCAGCAGCCTAAGCCCGAATGGCTACGAGCAGTACTTC